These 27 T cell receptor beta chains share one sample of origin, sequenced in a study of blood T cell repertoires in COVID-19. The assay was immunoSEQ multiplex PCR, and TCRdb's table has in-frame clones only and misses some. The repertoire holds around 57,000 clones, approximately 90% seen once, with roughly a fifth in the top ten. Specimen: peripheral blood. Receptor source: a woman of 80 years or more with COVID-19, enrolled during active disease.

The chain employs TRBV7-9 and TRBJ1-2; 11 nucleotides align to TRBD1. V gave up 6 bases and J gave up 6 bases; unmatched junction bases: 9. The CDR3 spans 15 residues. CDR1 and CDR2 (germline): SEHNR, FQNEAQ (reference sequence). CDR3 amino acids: CASRRTGGPFDGYTF. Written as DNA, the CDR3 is TGTGCCAGCAGACGGACAGGGGGCCCTTTTGATGGCTACACCTTC.

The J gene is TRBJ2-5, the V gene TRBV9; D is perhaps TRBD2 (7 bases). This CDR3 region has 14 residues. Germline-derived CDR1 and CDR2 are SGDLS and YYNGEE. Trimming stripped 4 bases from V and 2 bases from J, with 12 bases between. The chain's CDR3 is CASSTGGPQETQYF. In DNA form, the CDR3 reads TGTGCCAGCAGCACCGGGGGGCCTCAAGAGACCCAGTACTTC.

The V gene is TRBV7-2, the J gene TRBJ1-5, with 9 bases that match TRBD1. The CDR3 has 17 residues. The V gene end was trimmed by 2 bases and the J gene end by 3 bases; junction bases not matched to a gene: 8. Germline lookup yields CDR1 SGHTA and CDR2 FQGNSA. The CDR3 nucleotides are TGTGCCAGCAGCTTACGACAGGGGGTTAGTTACAATCAGCCCCAGCATTTT. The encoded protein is CASSLRQGVSYNQPQHF.

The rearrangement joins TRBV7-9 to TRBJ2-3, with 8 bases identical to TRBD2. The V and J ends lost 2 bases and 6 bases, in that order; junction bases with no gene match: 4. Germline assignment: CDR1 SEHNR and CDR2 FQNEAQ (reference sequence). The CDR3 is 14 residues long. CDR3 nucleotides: TGTGCCAGCAGCTTAAATTTAGCGGGGGATACGCAGTATTTT. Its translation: CASSLNLAGDTQYF.

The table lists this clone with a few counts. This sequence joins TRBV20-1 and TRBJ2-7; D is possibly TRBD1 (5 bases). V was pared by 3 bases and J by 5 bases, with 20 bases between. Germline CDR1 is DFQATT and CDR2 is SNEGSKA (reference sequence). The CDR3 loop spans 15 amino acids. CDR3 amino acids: CSASGRWGASHEQYF. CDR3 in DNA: TGCAGTGCTAGTGGGCGTTGGGGCGCAAGCCACGAGCAGTACTTC.

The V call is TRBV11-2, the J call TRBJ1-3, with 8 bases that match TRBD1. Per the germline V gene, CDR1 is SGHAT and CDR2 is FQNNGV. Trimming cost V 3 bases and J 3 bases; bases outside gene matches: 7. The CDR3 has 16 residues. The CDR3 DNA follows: TGTGCCAGCAGCTTCCAGGGGGCGCGGATTGGAAACACCATATATTTT. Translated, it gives CASSFQGARIGNTIYF.

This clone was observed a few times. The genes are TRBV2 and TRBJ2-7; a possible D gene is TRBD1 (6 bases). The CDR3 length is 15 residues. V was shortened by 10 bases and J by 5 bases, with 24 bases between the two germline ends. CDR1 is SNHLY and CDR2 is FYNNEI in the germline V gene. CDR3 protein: CAIIRVRGSANEQYF. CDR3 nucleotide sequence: TGTGCCATCATCCGCGTCAGGGGTTCGGCGAACGAGCAGTACTTC.

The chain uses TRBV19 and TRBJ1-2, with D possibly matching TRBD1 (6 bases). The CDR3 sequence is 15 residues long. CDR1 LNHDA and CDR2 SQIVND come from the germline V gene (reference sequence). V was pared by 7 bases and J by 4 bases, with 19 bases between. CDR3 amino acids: CASTARGGETYGYTF. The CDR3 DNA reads TGTGCCAGTACCGCGAGGGGGGGCGAGACCTATGGCTACACCTTC.

The CDR3 coding sequence is TGCGCCAGCAGCTACGGAGACAGGAGTACCTCCTACGAGCAGTACTTC. This translates into CASSYGDRSTSYEQYF. This rearrangement joins TRBV5-1 to TRBJ2-7; possibly TRBD1 for D (6 bases). V was trimmed by 3 bases and J by 0 bases, leaving 16 bases between them. Germline lookup yields CDR1 SGHRS and CDR2 YFSETQ. The length of the CDR3 is 16 residues. The whole variable domain, filled in from reference TRBV5-1 and TRBJ2-7, reads KAGVTQTPRYLIKTRGQQVTLSCSPISGHRSVSWYQQTPGQGLQFLFEYFSETQRNKGNFPGRFSGRQFSNSRSEMNVSTLELGDSALYLCASSYGDRSTSYEQYFGPGTRLTVT.

CDR3 coding DNA: TGTGCCTGGAGTGTACTAGCGGGACTCGGGGGCAATGAGCAGTTCTTC. This encodes CAWSVLAGLGGNEQFF. The chain carries TRBV30 and TRBJ2-1, with 10 bases aligning to TRBD2. Unmatched junction bases numbered 8, after V lost 0 bases and J lost 6 bases. This CDR3 is 16 amino acids long. Germline CDR1 GTSNPN, CDR2 SVGIG (reference sequence).

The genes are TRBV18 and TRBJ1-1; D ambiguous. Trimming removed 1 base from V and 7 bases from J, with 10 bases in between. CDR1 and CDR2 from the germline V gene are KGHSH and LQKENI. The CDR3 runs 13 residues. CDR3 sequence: CASSPRGGSEAFF. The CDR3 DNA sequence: TGTGCCAGCTCACCACGGGGTGGGAGTGAAGCTTTCTTT.

CDR3 amino acids: CASSQRGQPQHF. CDR3 bases: TGTGCCAGCAGCCAGAGGGGGCAGCCCCAGCATTTT. The chain employs TRBV7-9 and TRBJ1-5; perhaps TRBD1 as D (6 bases). Trimming removed 5 bases from V and 7 bases from J, with 9 bases in between. The CDR3 loop spans 12 amino acids. Germline V gene data show CDR1 as SEHNR and CDR2 as FQNEAQ (reference sequence).

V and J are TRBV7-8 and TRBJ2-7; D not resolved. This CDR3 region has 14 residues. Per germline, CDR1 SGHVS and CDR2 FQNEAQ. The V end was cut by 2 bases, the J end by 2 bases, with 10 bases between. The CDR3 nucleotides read TGTGCCAGCAGCTTACGCGCTGGGCCCTACGAGCAGTACTTC. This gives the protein CASSLRAGPYEQYF. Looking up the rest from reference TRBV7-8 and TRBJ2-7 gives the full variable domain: GAGVSQSPRYKVAKRGQDVALRCDPISGHVSLFWYQQALGQGPEFLTYFQNEAQLDKSGLPSDRFFAERPEGSVSTLKIQRTQQEDSAVYLCASSLRAGPYEQYFGPGTRLTVT.

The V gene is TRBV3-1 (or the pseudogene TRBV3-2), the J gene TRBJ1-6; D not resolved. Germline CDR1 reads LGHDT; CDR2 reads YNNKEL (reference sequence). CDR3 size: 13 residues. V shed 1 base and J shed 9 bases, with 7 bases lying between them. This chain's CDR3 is CASSQGGISPLHF. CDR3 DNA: TGTGCCAGCAGCCAAGGCGGCATTTCACCCCTCCACTTT.

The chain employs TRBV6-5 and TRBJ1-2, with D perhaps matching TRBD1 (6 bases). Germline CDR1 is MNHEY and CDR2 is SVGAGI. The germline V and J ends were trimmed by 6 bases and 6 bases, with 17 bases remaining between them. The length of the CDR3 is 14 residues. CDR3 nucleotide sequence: TGTGCCAGCAGGAGAAGTTTTGGACAGAATGGCTACACCTTC. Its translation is CASRRSFGQNGYTF.

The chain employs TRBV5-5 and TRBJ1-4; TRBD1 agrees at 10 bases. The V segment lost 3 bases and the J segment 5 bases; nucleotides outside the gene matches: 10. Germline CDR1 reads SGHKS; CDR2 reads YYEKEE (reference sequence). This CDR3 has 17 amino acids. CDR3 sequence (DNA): TGTGCCAGCAGCTCGGGACAGGGGACGGGAATCAATGAAAAACTGTTTTTT. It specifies CASSSGQGTGINEKLFF.

CDR3 nucleotide sequence: TGTGCCAGTAGTATGGGGCAGACCTATAATTCACCCCTCCACTTT. Residues: CASSMGQTYNSPLHF. The rearrangement joins TRBV19 to TRBJ1-6; a possible D gene is TRBD1 (5 bases). CDR3 size: 15 residues. With 3 bases removed from V and 2 bases from J, the gap between germline ends came to 8 bases. Germline V gene lookup returns CDR1 LNHDA and CDR2 SQIVND (reference sequence).

The CDR3 sequence: CSASGGASTDTQYF. The CDR3, as DNA: TGCAGTGCTAGTGGGGGAGCCTCCACAGATACGCAGTATTTT. This rearrangement joins TRBV20-1 to TRBJ2-3, with D perhaps matching TRBD1 or TRBD2 (5 bases each). Looked up from germline, CDR1 is DFQATT and CDR2 is SNEGSKA (reference sequence). The CDR3 has 14 amino acids. The V and J ends lost 3 bases and 2 bases respectively, with 12 bases between them.

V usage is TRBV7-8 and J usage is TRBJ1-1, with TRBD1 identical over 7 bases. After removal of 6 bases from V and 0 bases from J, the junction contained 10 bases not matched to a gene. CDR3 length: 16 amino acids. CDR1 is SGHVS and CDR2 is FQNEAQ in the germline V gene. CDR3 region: CASRLLGGQMNTEAFF. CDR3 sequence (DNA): TGTGCCAGCAGACTACTGGGGGGACAGATGAACACTGAAGCTTTCTTT.

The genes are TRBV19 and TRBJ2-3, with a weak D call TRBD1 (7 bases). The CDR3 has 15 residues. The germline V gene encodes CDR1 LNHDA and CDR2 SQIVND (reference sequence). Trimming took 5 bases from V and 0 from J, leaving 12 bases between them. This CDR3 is CASSAGQPSTDTQYF. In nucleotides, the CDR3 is TGTGCCAGTAGTGCGGGACAGCCAAGCACAGATACGCAGTATTTT.

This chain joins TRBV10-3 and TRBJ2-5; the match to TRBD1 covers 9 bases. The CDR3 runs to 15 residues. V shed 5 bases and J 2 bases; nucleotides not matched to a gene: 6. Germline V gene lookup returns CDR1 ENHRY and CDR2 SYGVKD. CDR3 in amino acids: CAISPTGGEQETQYF. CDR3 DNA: TGTGCCATCAGTCCGACAGGGGGGGAACAAGAGACCCAGTACTTC.

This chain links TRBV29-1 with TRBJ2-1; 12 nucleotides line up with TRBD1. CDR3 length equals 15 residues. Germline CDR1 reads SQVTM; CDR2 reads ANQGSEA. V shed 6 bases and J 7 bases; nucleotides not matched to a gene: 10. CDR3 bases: TGCAGCGTCCGCCCCGGGACAGGGGGCCGAAATGAGCAGTTCTTC. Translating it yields CSVRPGTGGRNEQFF.

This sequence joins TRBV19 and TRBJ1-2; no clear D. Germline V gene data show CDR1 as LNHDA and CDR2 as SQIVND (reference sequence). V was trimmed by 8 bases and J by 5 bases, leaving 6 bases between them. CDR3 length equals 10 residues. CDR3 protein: CASRGYGYTF. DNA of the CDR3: TGTGCCAGTCGAGGGTATGGCTACACCTTC.

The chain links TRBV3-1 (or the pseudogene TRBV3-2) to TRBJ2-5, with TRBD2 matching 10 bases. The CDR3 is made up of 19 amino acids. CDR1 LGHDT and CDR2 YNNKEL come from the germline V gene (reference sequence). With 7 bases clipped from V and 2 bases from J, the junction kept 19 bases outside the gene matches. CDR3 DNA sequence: TGTGCCAGCAATACCATTACAGGGGTCCAGCGGGGGGGTCAAGAGACCCAGTACTTC. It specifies CASNTITGVQRGGQETQYF.

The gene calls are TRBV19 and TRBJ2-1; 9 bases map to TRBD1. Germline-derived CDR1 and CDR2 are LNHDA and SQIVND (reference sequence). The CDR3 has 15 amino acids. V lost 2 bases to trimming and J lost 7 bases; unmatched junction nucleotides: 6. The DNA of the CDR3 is TGTGCCAGTAGTATAAAGGGACAGGGCCCAAATGAGCAGTTCTTC. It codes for CASSIKGQGPNEQFF. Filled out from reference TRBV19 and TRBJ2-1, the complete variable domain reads DGGITQSPKYLFRKEGQNVTLSCEQNLNHDAMYWYRQDPGQGLRLIYYSQIVNDFQKGDIAEGYSVSREKKESFPLTVTSAQKNPTAFYLCASSIKGQGPNEQFFGPGTRLTVL.

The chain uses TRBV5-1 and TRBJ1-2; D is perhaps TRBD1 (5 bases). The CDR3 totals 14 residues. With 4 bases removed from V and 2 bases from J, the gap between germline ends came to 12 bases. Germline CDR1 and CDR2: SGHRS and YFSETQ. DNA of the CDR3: TGCGCCAGCAGCACGGGGGGAGGGAACTATGGCTACACCTTC. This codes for CASSTGGGNYGYTF.

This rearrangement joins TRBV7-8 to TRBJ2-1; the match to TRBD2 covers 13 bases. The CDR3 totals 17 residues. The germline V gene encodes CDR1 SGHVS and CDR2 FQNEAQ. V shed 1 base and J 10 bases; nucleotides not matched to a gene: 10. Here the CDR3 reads CASSLGRLAGGPGEQFF. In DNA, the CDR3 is TGTGCCAGCAGCTTAGGCCGACTAGCGGGGGGTCCAGGGGAGCAGTTCTTC.